Each of the 5 T cell receptor beta chains below was sequenced from the same sample in a study of HIV-infected patients and healthy controls. TCRdb processed the 5' RACE reads anew with MiXCR; each CDR3 protein has one entry. The table includes over 55,000 distinct CDR3 sequences, about a sixth detected once. Sequencing used CD4+ T cells from blood. Receptors were obtained from a human donor in good health.

This clonotype was detected many times. V and J are TRBV4-3 and TRBJ2-7; D possibly uses TRBD1 or TRBD2 (5 bases each). V lost 4 bases, J lost 0 bases, and 19 bases lay in between. This CDR3 has 17 amino acids. Germline lookup yields CDR1 LGHNA and CDR2 YSLEER. CDR3 sequence: CASSPQRGALSSYEQYF. The CDR3 DNA sequence: TGCGCCAGCAGCCCTCAGAGAGGGGCCCTTAGCTCCTACGAGCAGTACTTC.

Only a few counts were recorded for this clonotype. This chain uses TRBV6-2 or TRBV6-3 with TRBJ2-2, with 9 bases fitting TRBD1. Germline V gene lookup returns CDR1 MNHEY and CDR2 SVGEGT. This CDR3 spans 17 amino acids. V dropped 2 bases and J dropped 5; count of bases not matched to a gene: 9. In nucleotides, the CDR3 is TGTGCCAGCAGTTACGCCTCCGGGACAGGGCGAACCGGGGAGCTGTTTTTT. Protein sequence: CASSYASGTGRTGELFF.

This clonotype has only a few counts. The chain recombines TRBV14 with TRBJ1-1; D ambiguous. The length of the CDR3 is 14 residues. Germline values: CDR1 SGHDN, CDR2 FVKESK. V gave up 0 bases and J gave up 4 bases, with 9 bases separating them. The chain's CDR3 is CASSQELSGTEAFF. The CDR3 DNA follows: TGTGCCAGCAGCCAAGAATTGTCTGGCACTGAAGCTTTCTTT.

This clonotype has ten or more counts. Written as DNA, the CDR3 is TGCGCCAGCAGCTTGTACAGCTACAATGAGCAGTTCTTC. This codes for CASSLYSYNEQFF. This chain links TRBV5-1 with TRBJ2-1; D not certain. From germline, CDR1 is SGHRS and CDR2 YFSETQ. V lost 1 base and J lost 3, with 5 bases in between. The CDR3 has 13 amino acids. The whole variable domain, remainder taken from reference TRBV5-1 and TRBJ2-1, is KAGVTQTPRYLIKTRGQQVTLSCSPISGHRSVSWYQQTPGQGLQFLFEYFSETQRNKGNFPGRFSGRQFSNSRSEMNVSTLELGDSALYLCASSLYSYNEQFFGPGTRLTVL.

This clonotype was recorded at least ten times. The chain links TRBV24-1 to TRBJ1-5, with unresolved D. Germline values: CDR1 KGHDR, CDR2 SFDVKD. V dropped 9 bases and J dropped 0 bases, with 8 bases sitting between them. This CDR3 has 13 amino acids. The CDR3 DNA reads TGTGCCACCCGGGAGAATAGCAATCAGCCCCAGCATTTT. Its protein is CATRENSNQPQHF.